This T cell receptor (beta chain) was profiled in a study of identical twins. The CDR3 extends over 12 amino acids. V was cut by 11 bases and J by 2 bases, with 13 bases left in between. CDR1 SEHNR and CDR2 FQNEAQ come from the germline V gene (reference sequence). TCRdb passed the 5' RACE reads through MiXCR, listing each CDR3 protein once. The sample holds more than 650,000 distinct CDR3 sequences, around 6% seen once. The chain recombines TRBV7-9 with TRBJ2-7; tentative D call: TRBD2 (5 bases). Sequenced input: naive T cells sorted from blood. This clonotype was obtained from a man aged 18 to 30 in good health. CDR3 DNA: TGTGCCTTTGAGGGCCCTGCCTACGAGCAGTACTTC. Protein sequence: CAFEGPAYEQYF.